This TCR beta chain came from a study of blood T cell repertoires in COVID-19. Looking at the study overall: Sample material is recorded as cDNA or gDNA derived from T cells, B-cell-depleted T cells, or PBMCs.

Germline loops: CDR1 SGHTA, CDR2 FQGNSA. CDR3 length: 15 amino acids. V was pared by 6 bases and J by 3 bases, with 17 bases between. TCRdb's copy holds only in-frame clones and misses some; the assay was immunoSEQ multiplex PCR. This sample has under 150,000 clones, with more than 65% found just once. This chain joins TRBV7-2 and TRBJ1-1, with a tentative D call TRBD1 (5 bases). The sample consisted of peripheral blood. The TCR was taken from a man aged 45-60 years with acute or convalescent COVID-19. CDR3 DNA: TGTGCCAGCAGAACACAGGCGGTTGTCGACACTGAAGCTTTCTTT. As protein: CASRTQAVVDTEAFF.